This passage covers 24 T cell receptor beta chains from one sample sequenced in a study of molecular identifiers for immune sequencing clone quantification. One entry per CDR3 protein, called by TCRdb with MiXCR from the PCR reads. This sample has around 460,000 distinct CDR3 sequences, with about a fifth found just once. Material for sequencing was naive CD8+ T cells from blood, with Jurkat cell RNA spiked in. Subset in this sample: FACS-sorted CD8+CD4-CCR7+CD45RA+ naive T cells. Receptor source: a human donor in good health. Some libraries in this study had Jurkat cell RNA spiked in.

This clonotype was seen repeatedly, ten times or more. V and J are TRBV15 and TRBJ1-4; D gene uncertain. The germline V gene has CDR1 LNHNV and CDR2 YYDKDF (reference sequence). Trimming removed 2 bases at V and 0 bases at J, with 7 bases between. The CDR3 extends over 15 amino acids. The CDR3 DNA follows: TGTGCCACCAGCAGACGACAAGCAACTAATGAAAAACTGTTTTTT. It encodes CATSRRQATNEKLFF. Filled out from reference TRBV15 and TRBJ1-4, the complete variable domain reads DAMVIQNPRYQVTQFGKPVTLSCSQTLNHNVMYWYQQKSSQAPKLLFHYYDKDFNNEADTPDNFQSRRPNTSFCFLDIRSPGLGDTAMYLCATSRRQATNEKLFFGSGTQLSVL.

This clonotype was detected ten times or more. This chain links TRBV7-2 with TRBJ2-3; D gene ambiguous. CDR1 and CDR2 from the germline V gene are SGHTA and FQGNSA. The germline V and J ends were trimmed by 1 base and 0 bases, with 17 bases remaining between them. This CDR3 region has 18 residues. The CDR3 spells CASSLELWSGASTDTQYF. Written as DNA, the CDR3 is TGTGCCAGCAGCTTAGAGTTGTGGTCAGGAGCTAGCACAGATACGCAGTATTTT. Full variable domain (rest looked up from reference TRBV7-2 and TRBJ2-3): GAGVSQSPSNKVTEKGKDVELRCDPISGHTALYWYRQSLGQGLEFLIYFQGNSAPDKSGLPSDRFSAERTGGSVSTLTIQRTQQEDSAVYLCASSLELWSGASTDTQYFGPGTRLTVL.

This clonotype was seen a handful of times. CDR3 residues: CASSAPGIPPLHF. CDR3 DNA sequence: TGTGCCAGCAGCGCCCCAGGGATCCCACCCCTCCACTTT. V gene TRBV3-1 combines with J gene TRBJ1-6, with a tentative D call TRBD1 (5 bases). Trimming shortened V by 5 bases and J by 11 bases, and 13 bases separated the two germline ends. CDR3 length: 13 amino acids. Germline CDR1 is LGHDT and CDR2 is YNNKEL (reference sequence).

On this clonotype itself: A read error may account for a junction end that differs from germline. This rearrangement joins TRBV7-6 to TRBJ2-7, with 11 nucleotides matching TRBD2. The CDR3 is 14 residues long. CDR1 and CDR2 (germline): SGHVS, FNYEAQ. The CDR3 loop reads CASSTSGSSYEQCF. As DNA, the CDR3 is TGTGCCAGCAGCACTAGCGGGAGCTCCTACGAGCAGTGCTTC.

This clonotype was seen only a few times. The chain uses TRBV2 and TRBJ1-2, with 7 bases fitting TRBD1. V dropped 6 bases and J dropped 4; count of bases not matched to a gene: 11. From germline, CDR1 is SNHLY and CDR2 FYNNEI. The CDR3 is made up of 15 amino acids. The CDR3 loop reads CASRATGDPSYGYTF. The CDR3, as DNA: TGTGCCAGCAGAGCCACAGGGGATCCTTCCTATGGCTACACCTTC.

This clonotype has at least ten counts. The chain joins TRBV5-1 to TRBJ2-3; 8 positions match TRBD1. The germline V gene has CDR1 SGHRS and CDR2 YFSETQ. The CDR3 runs to 16 residues. V was clipped by 4 bases and J by 0 bases; unmatched bases: 7. The CDR3, as DNA: TGCGCCAGCAGCCCCGGATGGACAGGGAGCACAGATACGCAGTATTTT. Its translation: CASSPGWTGSTDTQYF.

Turning to this clonotype: One end of the junction is discordant with germline, which a read error may explain. The rearrangement joins TRBV12-3 or TRBV12-4 to TRBJ2-3; 11 positions match TRBD2. The CDR3 runs 14 residues. For the CDR3, the DNA is TGTGCCAGCGGTTATAGCGGGGGGGTAGATACGCAATATTTT. This codes for CASGYSGGVDTQYF.

This clonotype was seen ten or more times. This chain links TRBV12-3 or TRBV12-4 with TRBJ2-7, with 8 bases aligning to TRBD1. Losses at the gene ends were 5 bases for V and 2 bases for J; bases not matched to a gene: 23. The CDR3 spans 20 residues. CDR3 DNA: TGTGCCAGCAGTAACCCGCTGCCCGGGACAGGCTACTCCGAGGCCTACGAGCAGTACTTC. Its translation: CASSNPLPGTGYSEAYEQYF.

In this sample, this clonotype turned up a few times. This sequence joins TRBV6-2 or TRBV6-3 and TRBJ2-7, with 8 bases fitting TRBD2. CDR3 length equals 15 residues. Germline V gene sequence: CDR1 MNHEY, CDR2 SVGEGT. V lost 8 bases to trimming and J lost 2 bases; unmatched junction nucleotides: 11. The CDR3 here is CASGPYSGITYEQYF. In nucleotides, the CDR3 is TGTGCCAGCGGCCCCTATAGCGGGATTACCTACGAGCAGTACTTC.

This clonotype has at least ten counts. J is TRBJ2-7 and V is TRBV7-9; possible D gene TRBD1, 6 bases. The CDR3 is 15 amino acids. Trimming took off 1 base at V and 6 bases at J, with 16 bases between the two ends. Germline CDR1 and CDR2: SEHNR and FQNEAQ (reference sequence). The CDR3 sequence is CASSLVIGGRGEQYF. CDR3 sequence (DNA): TGTGCCAGCAGCTTAGTGATTGGGGGCCGGGGCGAGCAGTACTTC.

This rearrangement joins TRBV14 to TRBJ2-5, with a tentative D call TRBD2 (6 bases). This CDR3 has 16 amino acids. V was pared by 2 bases and J by 3 bases, with 16 bases between. From germline, CDR1 is SGHDN and CDR2 FVKESK. The CDR3, as DNA: TGTGCCAGCAGCCAAATCCCGGGAGTAGGAGAAGAGACCCAGTACTTC. This sequence encodes CASSQIPGVGEETQYF.

This clonotype was seen a handful of times. The genes are TRBV27 and TRBJ2-3, with a possible D match to TRBD1 (6 bases). Trimming left V 10 bases short and J 3 bases short, with 11 bases between. CDR3 length equals 12 residues. Per the germline V gene, CDR1 is MNHEY and CDR2 is SMNVEV (reference sequence). CDR3 nucleotides: TGTGCCACTACAGGGTTGACAGATACGCAGTATTTT. It codes for CATTGLTDTQYF.

The chain is built from TRBV4-3 and TRBJ2-2; D remains ambiguous. This CDR3 comprises 15 residues. Germline values: CDR1 LGHNA, CDR2 YSLEER. V was clipped by 0 bases and J by 3 bases, with 8 bases between them. The CDR3, as DNA: TGCGCCAGCAGCCAAGATGGGCCCCACACCGGGGAGCTGTTTTTT. Translating it yields CASSQDGPHTGELFF.

This clonotype was recorded a few times. The genes are TRBV12-3 or TRBV12-4 and TRBJ1-5; tentative D call: TRBD1 (5 bases). This CDR3 is built from 15 residues. V gave up 6 bases and J gave up 4 bases, with 16 bases separating them. CDR3 sequence: CASSGGRAANQPQHF. For the CDR3, the DNA is TGTGCCAGCAGCGGGGGTAGGGCAGCAAATCAGCCCCAGCATTTT.

This clonotype has only a few counts. The chain links TRBV29-1 to TRBJ2-1; TRBD2 agrees at 9 bases. V lost 2 bases to trimming and J lost 2 bases; unmatched junction nucleotides: 1. Germline-derived CDR1 and CDR2 are SQVTM and ANQGSEA. The CDR3 is 14 residues long. The CDR3 coding sequence is TGCAGCGTTGAACTAGCGGGAACCTACAATGAGCAGTTCTTC. It translates to CSVELAGTYNEQFF.

This clonotype was detected ten times or more. The chain has TRBV24-1 and TRBJ2-1; 7 bases match TRBD1. This CDR3 has 13 amino acids. Trimming removed 4 bases from V and 10 bases from J; junction bases left unmatched: 6. Germline values: CDR1 KGHDR, CDR2 SFDVKD. DNA for the CDR3: TGTGCCACCAGTGAACCAACAGGGGTAGAGCAGTTCTTC. Residues: CATSEPTGVEQFF.

This clonotype appeared many times. This chain joins TRBV27 and TRBJ2-6, with 10 bases lining up with TRBD1. The ends lost 7 bases at V and 1 base at J; junction bases unmatched: 7. CDR3 length: 17 amino acids. Germline lookup yields CDR1 MNHEY and CDR2 SMNVEV (reference sequence). The CDR3 DNA follows: TGTGCCAGCACCGGGACAGGGGTCCTATCTGGGGCCAACGTCCTGACTTTC. Its protein product is CASTGTGVLSGANVLTF. The whole variable domain, filled in from reference TRBV27 and TRBJ2-6, reads EAQVTQNPRYLITVTGKKLTVTCSQNMNHEYMSWYRQDPGLGLRQIYYSMNVEVTDKGDVPEGYKVSRKEKRNFPLILESPSPNQTSLYFCASTGTGVLSGANVLTFGAGSRLTVL.

This clonotype came up many times. This rearrangement joins TRBV7-9 to TRBJ1-1; D gene uncertain. Germline CDR1 SEHNR, CDR2 FQNEAQ (reference sequence). CDR3 length equals 12 residues. V was trimmed by 1 base and J by 9 bases, leaving 9 bases between them. The CDR3 DNA is TGTGCCAGCAGCTTAGGGACGCATAAAGCTTTCTTT. Protein product: CASSLGTHKAFF.

The chain links TRBV11-2 to TRBJ2-3; D may be TRBD2 (7 bases). CDR1 and CDR2 from the germline V gene are SGHAT and FQNNGV. Trimming removed 5 bases at V and 2 bases at J, with 20 bases between. The CDR3 extends over 17 amino acids. CDR3 DNA sequence: TGTGCCAGCAGCCCAGGGGAGGGGGGAATGTCCACAGATACGCAGTATTTT. Amino acid sequence: CASSPGEGGMSTDTQYF.

The chain is built from TRBV27 and TRBJ2-5; perhaps TRBD2 as D (5 bases). The CDR3 has 16 residues. Trimming stripped 0 bases from V and 0 bases from J, with 11 bases between. Germline CDR1 is MNHEY and CDR2 is SMNVEV (reference sequence). This CDR3 reads CASSLSASTYQETQYF. DNA of the CDR3: TGTGCCAGCAGTTTATCGGCTAGCACGTACCAAGAGACCCAGTACTTC.

The genes are TRBV6-1 and TRBJ2-3; unclear D gene. The CDR3 sequence is 15 residues long. The V gene lost 3 bases and the J gene lost 1 base, with 11 bases spanning the gap. Germline CDR1 and CDR2: MNHNS and SASEGT. The CDR3 reads CASSDYNPRTDTQYF. The CDR3 region has the DNA TGTGCCAGCAGTGACTACAACCCGCGCACAGATACGCAGTATTTT.

The CDR3 reads CASRKQGALSGSYEAFF. The CDR3 DNA follows: TGTGCCAGCAGGAAACAGGGGGCCCTATCGGGTTCATATGAAGCTTTCTTT. The J gene is TRBJ1-1, the V gene TRBV6-6, with 9 nucleotides matching TRBD1. Trimming took 6 bases from V and 7 from J; bases not matched to a gene: 18. Per germline, CDR1 MNHNY and CDR2 SVGAGI (reference sequence). The CDR3 length is 17 residues.

Details on this clonotype: The junction does not match germline at one end; this may be a read error. V gene TRBV4-3 combines with J gene TRBJ1-1; TRBD1 might be the D (6 bases). The CDR3 loop spans 15 amino acids. Germline loops: CDR1 LGHNA, CDR2 YSLEER. The CDR3 DNA reads as TGCGCCAGCAGCCAAGCATACAGGGCGGGTACTGAAGCTTCCTTT. Translating it yields CASSQAYRAGTEASF.

This clonotype came up a few times. The J gene is TRBJ1-2, the V gene TRBV19; no reliable D call. This CDR3 has 15 residues. Germline CDR1 reads LNHDA; CDR2 reads SQIVND (reference sequence). V lost 3 bases and J 4 bases, leaving 15 bases between the germline ends. CDR3: CASSIYGLETYGYTF. Here the CDR3 DNA reads TGTGCCAGTAGTATTTACGGACTAGAAACCTATGGCTACACCTTC.